These T cell receptor beta chains were read from a single sample in a study of T-cell reconstitution after alpha-beta-depleted transplantation in children. TCRdb re-called the PCR reads through MiXCR, storing one row per CDR3 protein. Of about 870,000 distinct CDR3 sequences in the sample, 15% to 20% are singletons; the top ten hold approximately 5%. The specimen was PBMCs, mostly from graft donor cells, collected 360 days after TCRalphabeta/CD19-depleted stem cell transplant. The receptors derive from a male patient younger than 18 who had a stem cell transplant for acute lymphoblastic leukemia, so the T cells may come from the graft donor. CDR3s include the opening cysteine and the closing phenylalanine or tryptophan. Fields, in order: V gene, CDR3 protein.

TRBV6-5 | CASSYSKTNSGNTIYF
TRBV5-5 | CASSLGDRGVQYF
TRBV7-2 | CASSLATGPSYEQYF
TRBV5-1 | CASSLAHRKETQYF
TRBV5-1 | CASSLAEADRETQYF
TRBV11-2 | CASSLTGGQFF
TRBV6-5 | CASSYRSNQPQHF
TRBV6-1 | CASSWDRNQPQHF
TRBV29-1 | CSVEDPIPGSGANVLTF
TRBV19 | CASSSSGAGRNEQFF
TRBV5-5 | CASSSDPHTDTQYF
TRBV11-1 | CASSLVLGLAGGSSRNEQFF
TRBV4-1 | CASGSVTLVPYNEQFF
TRBV5-1 | CASSLLVDTQYF
TRBV4-1 | CASSQDEGVLDGYEQYF
TRBV4-1 | CASSHLTGKNNQPQHF
TRBV4-1 | CASSQPGRTTYEQYF
TRBV3-1 | CTICFGSLYGTGNQETQYF
TRBV12-3/TRBV12-4 | CASSLAGMGEQYF
TRBV28 | CASSSPGQGRENIQYF
TRBV4-1 | CASSHPRLALTDTQYF
TRBV12-3/TRBV12-4 | CASSQGQGRQPQHF
TRBV3-1 | CASSQDLRSSGANVLTF
TRBV20-1 | CSAPRTSGYNEQFF
TRBV6-1 | CASSERGPLNPAHF
TRBV12-3/TRBV12-4 | CASSSNRGQKGNQPQHF
TRBV27 | CASSTGIKGRGTEAFF
TRBV12-3/TRBV12-4 | CASSGLAREYEQFF
TRBV4-1 | CASSFQTDYEQYF
TRBV12-3/TRBV12-4 | CASSPAGLPYEQYF
TRBV9 | CASSVADSNQPQHF
TRBV18 | CASSPSGGETQYF
TRBV12-3/TRBV12-4 | CASSTTGTNQPQHF
TRBV2 | CASSVRGLAGTGANVLTF
TRBV6-2/TRBV6-3 | CASSYSREGHYETMPYEQYF
TRBV7-9 | CASSGSETYEQYF
TRBV6-1 | CASSPQRKNTEAFF
TRBV11-3 | CASSLRWRAEAFF
TRBV20-1 | CSATGLAPFLSSYEQYF
TRBV9 | CASSVSGRANEQFF
TRBV7-9 | CASSWAGYEQFF
TRBV6-2/TRBV6-3 | CASSTRTSGRAFTRDEQFF
TRBV9 | CASSVRLGGEQYF
TRBV2 | CASREGDSLSYEQYF
TRBV9 | CASSPLGGGGHEQYF
TRBV11-2 | CASSLTRDFYEQYF
TRBV10-3 | CAISPQGRTEAFF
TRBV7-7 | CASSPLMHRVETQYF
TRBV9 | CASSVAGGHINEQFF
TRBV20-1 | CSARAHGTRGRQETQYF
TRBV29-1 | CSVEVGGPYNEQFF
TRBV12-5 | CASGLVRGGGGETQYF
TRBV10-3 | CAISEWGTSGDNEQFF
TRBV2 | CASWKGNSYNEQFF
TRBV12-3/TRBV12-4 | CASSGFRGGVSYEQYF